Listed below are T cell receptor beta chains from one sample, sequenced in a study of T-cell memory formation after mild COVID-19. TCRdb reprocessed the 5' RACE reads via MiXCR and lists one record per CDR3 protein. The table has about 150,000 distinct CDR3 sequences, over 15% seen once; the top ten hold 2% to 2.5%. The sequencing input was PBMCs or a T cell subset sorted from them (not recorded which). The receptors were gathered from an adult woman who had mild COVID-19 (a few samples of this study predate the infection). Cell type and time point are not known. The CDR3 runs from the conserved cysteine through the conserved F or W. The D gene is left open where the match is weak. Where a row states a size, it is once, few, many or the class of an expanded clone; other rows omit it.

v_gene	j_gene	abundance	d_gene	CDR3nt	CDR3aa
TRBV10-3	TRBJ1-1	-	TRBD1	TGTGCCATCAGTGAAGGGACAGGTACTGAAGCTTTCTTT	CAISEGTGTEAFF
TRBV7-9	TRBJ2-5	few	TRBD1	TGTGCCAGCAGCTTAGGGACAGGGGCGCAGAGAGAGACCCAGTACTTC	CASSLGTGAQRETQYF
TRBV2	TRBJ2-2	few	TRBD1	TGTGCCAGCAGTACCCAGGGGGCCGTCACCGGGGAGCTGTTTTTT	CASSTQGAVTGELFF
TRBV7-3	TRBJ2-3	-	TRBD2	TGTGCCAGCAGCCCCCAAGCGGGATCCTCGTCAAATACGCAGTATTTT	CASSPQAGSSSNTQYF
TRBV12-3/TRBV12-4	TRBJ1-5	few	TRBD1	TGTGCCAGCAGTTCCAGGGCGACAGGGAGGCATCATCAGCCCCAGCATTTT	CASSSRATGRHHQPQHF
TRBV7-2	TRBJ1-5	-	-	TGTGCCAGCAGCTTCTCAGGGAGCCAGCCCCAGCATTTT	CASSFSGSQPQHF
TRBV15	TRBJ1-2	-	-	TGTGCCACCAGCGTAAGCAGGGAGAACTATGGCTACACCTTC	CATSVSRENYGYTF
TRBV20-1	TRBJ1-5	few	TRBD1	TGCAGTGCCCTAAGGGACAGGGGGGAGAATCAGCCCCAGCATTTT	CSALRDRGENQPQHF
TRBV12-5	TRBJ2-7	-	-	TGTGCTAGTGGTTTGGTACTTGGCCGCGGAGGGGATTACGAGCAGTACTTC	CASGLVLGRGGDYEQYF
TRBV6-2/TRBV6-3	TRBJ2-1	-	TRBD2	TGTGCCAGCAGTTACCGGACTAGAGGACATGAGCAGTTCTTC	CASSYRTRGHEQFF
TRBV7-2	TRBJ2-5	-	-	TGTGCCAGCGGCGGCCTACCGGGGCCGAAAGAGACCCAGTACTTC	CASGGLPGPKETQYF
TRBV3-1	TRBJ1-6	few	-	TGTGCCAGCAGCCAAGCCCCAGGGTATAATTCACCCCTCCACTTT	CASSQAPGYNSPLHF
TRBV29-1	TRBJ2-1	many	TRBD2	TGCAGCGAGCGTCCCCTAGCGGGAGGCTACAATGAGCAGTTCTTC	CSERPLAGGYNEQFF
TRBV12-3/TRBV12-4	TRBJ1-5	few	-	TGTGCCAGCAGTTTTCTGGTTGGGCGAGGCAATCAGCCCCAGCATTTT	CASSFLVGRGNQPQHF
TRBV7-6	TRBJ2-3	many	TRBD1	TGTGCCAGCAGCTGGGGACAGGGAAAGGGTACAGATACGCAGTATTTT	CASSWGQGKGTDTQYF
TRBV6-5	TRBJ2-1	-	TRBD1	TGTGCCAGCAGTTACGAGACAGGGACTGAGCAGTTCTTC	CASSYETGTEQFF
TRBV5-5	TRBJ1-2	few	TRBD1	TGTGCCAGCAGACAAACAGGGGACGACTATGGCTACACCTTC	CASRQTGDDYGYTF
TRBV19	TRBJ1-2	-	TRBD1	TGTGCCAGTAGTATAGACTCGACAACAGGGGGAGGCTATGGCTACACCTTC	CASSIDSTTGGGYGYTF
TRBV15	TRBJ2-2	-	-	TGTGCCACCAGCAGGGCACAGGGGGAGCTGTTTTTT	CATSRAQGELFF
TRBV25-1	TRBJ2-5	few	TRBD2	TGTGCCAGCAGTGAATATGGGACTAGCGAAGAGACCCAGTACTTC	CASSEYGTSEETQYF
TRBV12-3/TRBV12-4	TRBJ1-4	-	-	TGTGCCAGCAGTTTAGCTTCCTGGGGTGAAAAACTGTTTTTT	CASSLASWGEKLFF
TRBV12-3/TRBV12-4	TRBJ2-5	many	TRBD2	TGTGCCAGCAGTCTTACTAGCGGGGGGGAGACCCAGTACTTC	CASSLTSGGETQYF